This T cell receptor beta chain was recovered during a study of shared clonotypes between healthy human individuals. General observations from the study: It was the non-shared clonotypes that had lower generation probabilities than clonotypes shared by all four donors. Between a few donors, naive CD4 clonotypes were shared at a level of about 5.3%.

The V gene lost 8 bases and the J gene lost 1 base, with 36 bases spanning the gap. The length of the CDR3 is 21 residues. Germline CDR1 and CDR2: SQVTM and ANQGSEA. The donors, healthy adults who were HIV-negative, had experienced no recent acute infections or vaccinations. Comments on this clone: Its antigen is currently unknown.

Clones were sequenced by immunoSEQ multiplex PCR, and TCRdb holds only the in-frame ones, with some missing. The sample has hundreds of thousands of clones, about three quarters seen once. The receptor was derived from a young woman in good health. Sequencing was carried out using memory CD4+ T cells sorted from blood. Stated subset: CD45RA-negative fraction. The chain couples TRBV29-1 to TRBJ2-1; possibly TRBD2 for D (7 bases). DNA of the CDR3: TGCAGCTTCAGGGGCGGGGGATCCGCTGAGGATCGGTCCAGATCCTACAATGAGCAGTTCTTC. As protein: CSFRGGGSAEDRSRSYNEQFF.